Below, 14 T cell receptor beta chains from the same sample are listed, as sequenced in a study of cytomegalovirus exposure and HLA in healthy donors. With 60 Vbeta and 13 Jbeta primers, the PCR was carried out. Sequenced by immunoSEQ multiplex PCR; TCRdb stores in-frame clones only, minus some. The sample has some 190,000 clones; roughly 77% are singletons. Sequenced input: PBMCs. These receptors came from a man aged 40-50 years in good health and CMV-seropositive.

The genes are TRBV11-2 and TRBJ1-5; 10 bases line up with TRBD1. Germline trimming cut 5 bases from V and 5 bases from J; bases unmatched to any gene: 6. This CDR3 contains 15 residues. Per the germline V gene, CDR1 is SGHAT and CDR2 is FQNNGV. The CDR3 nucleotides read TGTGCCAGCAGCCGTTCCGGGACAGGGGATCAGCCCCAGCATTTT. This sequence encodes CASSRSGTGDQPQHF.

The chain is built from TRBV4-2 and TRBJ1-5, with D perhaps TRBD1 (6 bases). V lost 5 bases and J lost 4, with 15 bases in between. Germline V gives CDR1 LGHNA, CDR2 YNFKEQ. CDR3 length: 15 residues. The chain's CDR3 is CASSLGDTQNQPQHF. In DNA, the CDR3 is TGTGCCAGCAGCTTAGGGGACACACAAAATCAGCCCCAGCATTTT.

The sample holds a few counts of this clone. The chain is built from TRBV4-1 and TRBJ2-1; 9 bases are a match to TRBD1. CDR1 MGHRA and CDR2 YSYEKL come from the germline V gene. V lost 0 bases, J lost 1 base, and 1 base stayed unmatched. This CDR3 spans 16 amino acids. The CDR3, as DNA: TGCGCCAGCAGCCAAGATGGACAGGGGTCCTACAATGAGCAGTTCTTC. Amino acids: CASSQDGQGSYNEQFF.

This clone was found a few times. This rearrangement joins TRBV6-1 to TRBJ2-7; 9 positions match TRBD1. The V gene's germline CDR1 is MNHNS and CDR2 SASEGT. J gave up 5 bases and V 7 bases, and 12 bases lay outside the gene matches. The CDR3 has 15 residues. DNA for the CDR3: TGTGCCAGCACCTATTGGGGGACAGGGACCCACGAGCAGTACTTC. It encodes CASTYWGTGTHEQYF.

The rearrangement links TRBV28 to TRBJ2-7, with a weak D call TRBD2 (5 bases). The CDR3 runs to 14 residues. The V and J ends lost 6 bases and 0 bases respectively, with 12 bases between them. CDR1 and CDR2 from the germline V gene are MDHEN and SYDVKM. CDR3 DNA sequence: TGTGCCAGCAGCCTACCGGGGAGCTCCTACGAGCAGTACTTC. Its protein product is CASSLPGSSYEQYF.

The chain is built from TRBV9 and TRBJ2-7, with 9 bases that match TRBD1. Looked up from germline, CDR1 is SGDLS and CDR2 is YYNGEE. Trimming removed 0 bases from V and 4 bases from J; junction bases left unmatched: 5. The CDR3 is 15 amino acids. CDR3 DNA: TGTGCCAGCAGCGTAGCTGACAGGGGGGGATACGAGCAGTACTTC. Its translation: CASSVADRGGYEQYF.

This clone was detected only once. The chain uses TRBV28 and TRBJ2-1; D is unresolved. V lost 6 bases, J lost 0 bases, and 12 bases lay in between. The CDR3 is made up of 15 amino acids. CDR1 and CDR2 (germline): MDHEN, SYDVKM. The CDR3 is CASSERQVSYNEQFF. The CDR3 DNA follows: TGTGCCAGCAGCGAACGCCAGGTCTCCTACAATGAGCAGTTCTTC.

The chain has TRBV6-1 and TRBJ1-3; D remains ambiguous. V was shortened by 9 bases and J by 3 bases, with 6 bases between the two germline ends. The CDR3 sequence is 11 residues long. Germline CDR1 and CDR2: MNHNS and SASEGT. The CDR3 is CASSVGNTIYF. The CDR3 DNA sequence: TGTGCCAGTTCGGTTGGAAACACCATATATTTT.

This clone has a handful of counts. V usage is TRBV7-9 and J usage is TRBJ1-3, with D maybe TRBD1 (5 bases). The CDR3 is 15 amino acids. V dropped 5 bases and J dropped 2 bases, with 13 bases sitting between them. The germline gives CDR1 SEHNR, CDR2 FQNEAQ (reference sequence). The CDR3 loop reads CASSLLRGAGNTIYF. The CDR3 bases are TGTGCCAGCAGCCTACTCCGGGGGGCTGGAAACACCATATATTTT.

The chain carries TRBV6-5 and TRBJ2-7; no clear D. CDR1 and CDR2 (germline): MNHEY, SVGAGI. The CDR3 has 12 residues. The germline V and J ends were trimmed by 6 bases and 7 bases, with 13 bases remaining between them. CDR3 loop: CASSLQAWEQYF. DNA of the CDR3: TGTGCCAGCAGCTTACAAGCGTGGGAGCAGTACTTC.

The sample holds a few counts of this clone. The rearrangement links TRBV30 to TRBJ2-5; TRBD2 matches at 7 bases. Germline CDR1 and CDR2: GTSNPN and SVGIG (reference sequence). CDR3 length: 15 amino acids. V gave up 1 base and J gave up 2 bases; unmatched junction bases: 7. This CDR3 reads CAWSAQRGGQETQYF. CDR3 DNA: TGTGCCTGGAGTGCCCAGCGGGGAGGGCAAGAGACCCAGTACTTC.

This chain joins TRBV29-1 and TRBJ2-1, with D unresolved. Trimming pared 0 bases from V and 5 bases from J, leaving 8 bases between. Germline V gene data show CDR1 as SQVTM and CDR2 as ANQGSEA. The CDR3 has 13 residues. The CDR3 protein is CSVEEYLDNEQFF. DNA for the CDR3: TGCAGCGTTGAAGAATATCTTGACAATGAGCAGTTCTTC.

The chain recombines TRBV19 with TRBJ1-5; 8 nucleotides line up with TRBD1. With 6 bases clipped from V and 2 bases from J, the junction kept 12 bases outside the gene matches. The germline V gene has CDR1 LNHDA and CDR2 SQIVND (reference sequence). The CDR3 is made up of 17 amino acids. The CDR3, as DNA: TGTGCCAGTAGCACAGTAACCGCGGACAGGGGCAATCAGCCCCAGCATTTT. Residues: CASSTVTADRGNQPQHF.

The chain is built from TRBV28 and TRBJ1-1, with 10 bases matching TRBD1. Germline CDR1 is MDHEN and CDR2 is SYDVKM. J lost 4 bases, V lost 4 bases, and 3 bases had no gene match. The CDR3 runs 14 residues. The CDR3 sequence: CASSSGTGATEAFF. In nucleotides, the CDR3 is TGTGCCAGCAGTTCCGGGACAGGGGCCACTGAAGCTTTCTTT.